This entry concerns a single TCR beta chain. This clone has just one count. This clone's antigen is unknown. Base qualities were left out, and no much larger clone turns up one base away. The data belong to a study of blood T cell repertoires in COVID-19 (dated by TCRdb to the early 2020s). For the wider study: Samples from collaborators originated in the United States, Italy and Spain and spanned both the acute and convalescent phases of COVID-19. The material from the prospective study consisted of cDNA or gDNA derived from T cells, B-cell-depleted T cells, or PBMCs. Where available, HLA class I and class II types were taken from metadata supplied by the sample provider and were not determined by assay-based typing. Samples came from the ongoing ImmuneRACE study (first 160 participants) plus 1,254 subjects from 6 global collaborators. Sample metadata almost always included a de-identified subject ID, COVID-19 status, age in years and sex. Subjects who had been exposed to COVID-19, were actively infected with it, or had recovered from it provided the deeply sampled blood TCRbeta repertoires that made up the dataset. The repertoires were released in a freely available public database meant as a resource for research on the immune response to SARS-CoV-2. Summary of the overall study and its limitations: How much clinical and demographic metadata was included differed by source and by participant, and the metadata was provided uncurated.

TCRbeta CDR3 regions were amplified from genomic DNA using the immunoSEQ Assay, a bias-controlled multiplex PCR. The source study handled its data this way. Within the assay, amplification of reference gene primers was used to estimate how many nucleated cells each sample contained. To quantify the absolute abundance of each unique TCRbeta CDR3 rearrangement, sequence reads were collapsed and filtered. For each sample, productive Simpson clonality was calculated as the square root of Simpson's diversity index across productive rearrangements. TCRdb obtained this table from immuneACCESS and retained in-frame rearrangements with V and J assigned. These tables miss some clones; where compared with another copy, unresolved V genes account for less than half of the shortfall, and the remainder is unexplained. V and J calls and clone size are as listed in that table; D and trimming were resolved from the DNA. Here the sample has approximately 390,000 clones; 88% occur a single time. Around 2% of the sample rests with the top ten.

Enrolling through a virtual design, the prospective study's participants ranged in age from roughly 18 to 89 years and lived across 24 United States geographic areas. Cohort assignment in the prospective study relied on participant-reported clinical history from a screening survey and a study questionnaire. Each participant in the prospective study had whole blood, serum and a nasopharyngeal or oropharyngeal swab collected by mobile phlebotomists. Additional blood draws and questionnaires over an approximately two-month period could optionally be provided by prospective study participants. Blood samples from the prospective study were shipped frozen or at room temperature prior to DNA extraction. From the cysteine through the phenylalanine, the CDR3 covers 14 amino acids. Only the CDR3 DNA stays, 42 bases, in frame from base 1. V ends up 10 bases short and J 4 bases short, with an unmatched junction base count of 10. Per the germline V gene, SGHTA is the CDR1 and FQGNSA is the CDR2.

Material for sequencing was PBMCs or T cells enriched from blood (not recorded which). This receptor was obtained from a woman in her thirties or forties with acute COVID-19. The chain is made from TRBV7-2 and TRBJ2-1; TRBD2 aligns with 7 central bases. Here the CDR3 is given as CATKAGQGYNEQFF. The DNA sequence reads TGTGCCACAAAAGCGGGGCAGGGTTACAATGAGCAGTTCTTC. The variable domain in full, with residues beyond the CDR3 obtained from the reference TRBV7-2 and TRBJ2-1 genes, is GAGVSQSPSNKVTEKGKDVELRCDPISGHTALYWYRQSLGQGLEFLIYFQGNSAPDKSGLPSDRFSAERTGGSVSTLTIQRTQQEDSAVYLCATKAGQGYNEQFFGPGTRLTVL.